This TCR beta chain stems from a study of CD8+ T cells in alopecia areata. Study results and caveats: Possibly because of HLA-related factors, TCR sharing was less clear across patients than in mice.

Notes on this clone: Its antigen is unknown.

Sequencing used cDNA as its template, made by extracting RNA and reverse transcribing it. The method was immunoSEQ multiplex PCR; TCRdb's version includes in-frame clones alone and lacks a portion of them. The table lists hundreds of thousands of clones, around two thirds of them singletons, with 1% to 1.5% in the top ten. This specimen consisted of CD4+ T cells sorted from blood, obtained at week 0. The receptor was derived from a human donor with alopecia areata.

The CDR3 sequence is CASSQPLGSGYGYTF. CDR3 nucleotides: TGCGCCAGCAGCCAACCTTTGGGTTCGGGCTATGGCTACACCTTC. The V call is TRBV4-1, the J call TRBJ1-2; no clear D. Germline V CDR1 and CDR2: MGHRA, YSYEKL. The CDR3 extends over 15 amino acids. The ends were cut back, 2 bases at V and 4 bases at J, with 14 bases in the middle.